The 16 T cell receptor beta chains below come from one sample, sequenced in a study of prognosis after radiotherapy for stage I lung cancer. Template was genomic DNA; TCR beta CDR3 amplified in two multiplex PCR rounds. Primers specific to each TRBV and TRBJ gene drove first-round PCR. TCRdb passed the multiplex PCR reads through MiXCR, listing each CDR3 protein once. The table lists around 17,000 distinct CDR3 sequences, over 25% of them singletons. Sequenced material: PBMCs, taken before or after stereotactic body radiation therapy (not recorded which). These receptors originate from a donor over 45 with non-small cell lung cancer.

This clonotype showed up many times. The V call is TRBV7-2, the J call TRBJ1-4; D gene uncertain. Trimming stripped 5 bases from V and 7 bases from J, with 11 bases between. The CDR3 length is 13 residues. Germline CDR1 is SGHTA and CDR2 is FQGNSA. In DNA, the CDR3 is TGTGCCAGCAGCCGAGGATCCGGTGAAAAACTGTTTTTT. Protein product: CASSRGSGEKLFF.

This clonotype was counted many times. The junction does not match germline at one end; this may be a read error. The chain links TRBV27 to TRBJ1-1, with a weak D call TRBD1 (5 bases). The CDR3 is made up of 14 amino acids. Germline V gives CDR1 MNHEY, CDR2 SMNVEV (reference sequence). CDR3 in DNA: TGTGCCAGCAGTTTGGGCCGGGACCTCGTTAGGGCTTCCTTT. Residues: CASSLGRDLVRASF.

The table lists this clonotype with many counts. V and J are TRBV28 and TRBJ2-7, with D perhaps TRBD1 (6 bases). The V end was cut by 7 bases, the J end by 2 bases, with 12 bases between. CDR1 and CDR2 (germline): MDHEN, SYDVKM. This CDR3 comprises 13 residues. CDR3 sequence: CASTGTPAYEQYF. The CDR3 nucleotides are TGTGCCAGCACAGGGACACCTGCCTACGAGCAGTACTTC.

CDR3 bases: TGTGCCATCAGTGACGCCGGGACGCCTCTCTACAATGAGCAGTTCTTC. It specifies CAISDAGTPLYNEQFF. V and J are TRBV10-3 and TRBJ2-1; either TRBD1 or TRBD2 may supply D (5 bases each). This CDR3 contains 16 residues. The germline gives CDR1 ENHRY, CDR2 SYGVKD. V dropped 3 bases and J dropped 3 bases, with 15 bases sitting between them.

The sample holds many counts of this clonotype. The chain has TRBV20-1 and TRBJ1-5; D unresolved. Trimming left V 6 bases short and J 1 base short, with 13 bases between. In germline, CDR1 is DFQATT, CDR2 SNEGSKA (reference sequence). There are 14 residues in the CDR3. The CDR3 nucleotides read TGCAGTGCCCCCTCGGGAGGCAGCAATCAGCCCCAGCATTTT. Amino acids: CSAPSGGSNQPQHF.

This clonotype occurred once. The genes are TRBV5-1 and TRBJ2-1, with 9 nucleotides matching TRBD2. CDR3 length: 15 residues. Germline V gene lookup returns CDR1 SGHRS and CDR2 YFSETQ. J lost 2 bases, V lost 4 bases, and 4 bases had no gene match. In DNA form, the CDR3 reads TGCGCCAGCAGCGCCCTAGCGGGGACCTACAATGAGCAGTTCTTC. The encoded protein is CASSALAGTYNEQFF.

This clonotype was counted ten times or more. The V gene is TRBV30, the J gene TRBJ2-7; D could derive from TRBD1 or TRBD2 (5 bases each). In germline, CDR1 is GTSNPN, CDR2 SVGIG (reference sequence). The V end lost 5 bases, the J end lost 5 bases, and 13 bases lay between the germline ends. This CDR3 region has 12 residues. CDR3 in amino acids: CAWSRWGNEQYF. Written as DNA, the CDR3 is TGTGCCTGGTCCCGGTGGGGGAACGAGCAGTACTTC.

The V gene is TRBV14, the J gene TRBJ2-4, with 10 positions matching TRBD1. The length of the CDR3 is 16 residues. Germline CDR1 and CDR2: SGHDN and FVKESK. Trimming at V came to 4 bases and at J to 1 base, leaving 4 bases not matched to a gene. The CDR3 loop reads CASSPTGGGAKNIQYF. In nucleotides, the CDR3 is TGTGCCAGCAGCCCGACAGGGGGCGGTGCCAAAAACATTCAGTACTTC.

A note on this clonotype: A read error may account for a junction end that differs from germline. V gene TRBV4-2 combines with J gene TRBJ1-2, with a possible D match to TRBD1 (5 bases). In germline, CDR1 is LGHNA, CDR2 YNFKEQ. This CDR3 is 15 amino acids long. The CDR3 sequence is CANSQPGQVNYGYTF. DNA for the CDR3: TGTGCCAACAGCCAACCAGGACAAGTTAACTATGGCTACACCTTC.

This clonotype was picked up many times. The chain employs TRBV5-1 and TRBJ2-1; 8 positions agree with TRBD2. Germline trimming cut 0 bases from V and 4 bases from J; bases unmatched to any gene: 6. The germline V gene encodes CDR1 SGHRS and CDR2 YFSETQ. This CDR3 region has 16 residues. CDR3 coding DNA: TGCGCCAGCAGCTTGGGGGGCGGGGGGAATTACAATGAGCAGTTCTTC. Amino acids: CASSLGGGGNYNEQFF.

This clonotype has at least ten counts. Being one base from a much bigger clone, this may be a read error. V and J are TRBV20-1 and TRBJ2-2; D possibly corresponds to TRBD2 (5 bases). This CDR3 is built from 14 residues. From germline, CDR1 is DFQATT and CDR2 SNEGSKA (reference sequence). The CDR3 region has the DNA TGCAGTGCTAGGACATTCGCGAACACCGGGGAGCCGTTTTTT. Translation: CSARTFANTGEPFF.

In its sample, this clonotype was seen once. A far larger clone lies a single base away; this is likely a read error. This chain links TRBV6-4 with TRBJ2-3, with TRBD2 identical over 10 bases. This CDR3 has 14 residues. Germline CDR1 is MRHNA and CDR2 is SNTAGT. The CDR3: CASKREGRGDAQYF. The CDR3 DNA reads TGTGCCAGCAAGCGGGAGGGCCGGGGAGATGCGCAGTATTTT.

On this clonotype itself: This is likely an artifact of a read error, given a far larger clone one base away. The chain is built from TRBV6-5 and TRBJ2-2, with no clear D. CDR1 and CDR2 from the germline V gene are MNHEY and SVGAGI. The CDR3 sequence is 14 residues long. V lost 7 bases to trimming and J lost 6 bases, with 15 bases between them. This CDR3 is CASIQIWGAGELFF. The CDR3 bases are TGTGCCAGCATTCAAATCTGGGGTGCCGGGGAGCTGTTTTTT.

This clonotype was counted ten times or more. V is TRBV20-1 and J is TRBJ2-4; D gene unclear. This CDR3 region has 14 residues. Germline CDR1 is DFQATT and CDR2 is SNEGSKA (reference sequence). Trimming shortened V by 4 bases and J by 7 bases, and 17 bases separated the two germline ends. The CDR3 nucleotides are TGCAGTGCTAATCCCGTAGCTCTTCAGAACATTCAGTACTTC. Translated, it gives CSANPVALQNIQYF.

This chain uses TRBV7-2 with TRBJ2-7; 11 bases are a match to TRBD1. Germline assignment: CDR1 SGHTA and CDR2 FQGNSA. The trim removed 8 bases at V and 5 bases at J, leaving 2 bases unmatched. The length of the CDR3 is 12 residues. The CDR3 DNA follows: TGTGCCAGCCGGACAGGGGGCAACGAGCAGTACTTC. Translating it yields CASRTGGNEQYF.

Regarding this clonotype: Since a far larger clone is one base different, this is likely a read error. The CDR3 does not close with the conserved phenylalanine or tryptophan, likely indicating a read error. The rearrangement joins TRBV7-3 to TRBJ1-5; the D is unclear. Germline CDR1 reads SGHTA; CDR2 reads FQGTGA. This CDR3 has 15 residues. The V and J ends lost 2 bases and 2 bases respectively, with 10 bases between them. The CDR3 sequence: CASSLDGMGNQPQHL. The CDR3 DNA reads TGTGCCAGCAGCTTAGACGGGATGGGCAATCAGCCCCAGCATCTT.